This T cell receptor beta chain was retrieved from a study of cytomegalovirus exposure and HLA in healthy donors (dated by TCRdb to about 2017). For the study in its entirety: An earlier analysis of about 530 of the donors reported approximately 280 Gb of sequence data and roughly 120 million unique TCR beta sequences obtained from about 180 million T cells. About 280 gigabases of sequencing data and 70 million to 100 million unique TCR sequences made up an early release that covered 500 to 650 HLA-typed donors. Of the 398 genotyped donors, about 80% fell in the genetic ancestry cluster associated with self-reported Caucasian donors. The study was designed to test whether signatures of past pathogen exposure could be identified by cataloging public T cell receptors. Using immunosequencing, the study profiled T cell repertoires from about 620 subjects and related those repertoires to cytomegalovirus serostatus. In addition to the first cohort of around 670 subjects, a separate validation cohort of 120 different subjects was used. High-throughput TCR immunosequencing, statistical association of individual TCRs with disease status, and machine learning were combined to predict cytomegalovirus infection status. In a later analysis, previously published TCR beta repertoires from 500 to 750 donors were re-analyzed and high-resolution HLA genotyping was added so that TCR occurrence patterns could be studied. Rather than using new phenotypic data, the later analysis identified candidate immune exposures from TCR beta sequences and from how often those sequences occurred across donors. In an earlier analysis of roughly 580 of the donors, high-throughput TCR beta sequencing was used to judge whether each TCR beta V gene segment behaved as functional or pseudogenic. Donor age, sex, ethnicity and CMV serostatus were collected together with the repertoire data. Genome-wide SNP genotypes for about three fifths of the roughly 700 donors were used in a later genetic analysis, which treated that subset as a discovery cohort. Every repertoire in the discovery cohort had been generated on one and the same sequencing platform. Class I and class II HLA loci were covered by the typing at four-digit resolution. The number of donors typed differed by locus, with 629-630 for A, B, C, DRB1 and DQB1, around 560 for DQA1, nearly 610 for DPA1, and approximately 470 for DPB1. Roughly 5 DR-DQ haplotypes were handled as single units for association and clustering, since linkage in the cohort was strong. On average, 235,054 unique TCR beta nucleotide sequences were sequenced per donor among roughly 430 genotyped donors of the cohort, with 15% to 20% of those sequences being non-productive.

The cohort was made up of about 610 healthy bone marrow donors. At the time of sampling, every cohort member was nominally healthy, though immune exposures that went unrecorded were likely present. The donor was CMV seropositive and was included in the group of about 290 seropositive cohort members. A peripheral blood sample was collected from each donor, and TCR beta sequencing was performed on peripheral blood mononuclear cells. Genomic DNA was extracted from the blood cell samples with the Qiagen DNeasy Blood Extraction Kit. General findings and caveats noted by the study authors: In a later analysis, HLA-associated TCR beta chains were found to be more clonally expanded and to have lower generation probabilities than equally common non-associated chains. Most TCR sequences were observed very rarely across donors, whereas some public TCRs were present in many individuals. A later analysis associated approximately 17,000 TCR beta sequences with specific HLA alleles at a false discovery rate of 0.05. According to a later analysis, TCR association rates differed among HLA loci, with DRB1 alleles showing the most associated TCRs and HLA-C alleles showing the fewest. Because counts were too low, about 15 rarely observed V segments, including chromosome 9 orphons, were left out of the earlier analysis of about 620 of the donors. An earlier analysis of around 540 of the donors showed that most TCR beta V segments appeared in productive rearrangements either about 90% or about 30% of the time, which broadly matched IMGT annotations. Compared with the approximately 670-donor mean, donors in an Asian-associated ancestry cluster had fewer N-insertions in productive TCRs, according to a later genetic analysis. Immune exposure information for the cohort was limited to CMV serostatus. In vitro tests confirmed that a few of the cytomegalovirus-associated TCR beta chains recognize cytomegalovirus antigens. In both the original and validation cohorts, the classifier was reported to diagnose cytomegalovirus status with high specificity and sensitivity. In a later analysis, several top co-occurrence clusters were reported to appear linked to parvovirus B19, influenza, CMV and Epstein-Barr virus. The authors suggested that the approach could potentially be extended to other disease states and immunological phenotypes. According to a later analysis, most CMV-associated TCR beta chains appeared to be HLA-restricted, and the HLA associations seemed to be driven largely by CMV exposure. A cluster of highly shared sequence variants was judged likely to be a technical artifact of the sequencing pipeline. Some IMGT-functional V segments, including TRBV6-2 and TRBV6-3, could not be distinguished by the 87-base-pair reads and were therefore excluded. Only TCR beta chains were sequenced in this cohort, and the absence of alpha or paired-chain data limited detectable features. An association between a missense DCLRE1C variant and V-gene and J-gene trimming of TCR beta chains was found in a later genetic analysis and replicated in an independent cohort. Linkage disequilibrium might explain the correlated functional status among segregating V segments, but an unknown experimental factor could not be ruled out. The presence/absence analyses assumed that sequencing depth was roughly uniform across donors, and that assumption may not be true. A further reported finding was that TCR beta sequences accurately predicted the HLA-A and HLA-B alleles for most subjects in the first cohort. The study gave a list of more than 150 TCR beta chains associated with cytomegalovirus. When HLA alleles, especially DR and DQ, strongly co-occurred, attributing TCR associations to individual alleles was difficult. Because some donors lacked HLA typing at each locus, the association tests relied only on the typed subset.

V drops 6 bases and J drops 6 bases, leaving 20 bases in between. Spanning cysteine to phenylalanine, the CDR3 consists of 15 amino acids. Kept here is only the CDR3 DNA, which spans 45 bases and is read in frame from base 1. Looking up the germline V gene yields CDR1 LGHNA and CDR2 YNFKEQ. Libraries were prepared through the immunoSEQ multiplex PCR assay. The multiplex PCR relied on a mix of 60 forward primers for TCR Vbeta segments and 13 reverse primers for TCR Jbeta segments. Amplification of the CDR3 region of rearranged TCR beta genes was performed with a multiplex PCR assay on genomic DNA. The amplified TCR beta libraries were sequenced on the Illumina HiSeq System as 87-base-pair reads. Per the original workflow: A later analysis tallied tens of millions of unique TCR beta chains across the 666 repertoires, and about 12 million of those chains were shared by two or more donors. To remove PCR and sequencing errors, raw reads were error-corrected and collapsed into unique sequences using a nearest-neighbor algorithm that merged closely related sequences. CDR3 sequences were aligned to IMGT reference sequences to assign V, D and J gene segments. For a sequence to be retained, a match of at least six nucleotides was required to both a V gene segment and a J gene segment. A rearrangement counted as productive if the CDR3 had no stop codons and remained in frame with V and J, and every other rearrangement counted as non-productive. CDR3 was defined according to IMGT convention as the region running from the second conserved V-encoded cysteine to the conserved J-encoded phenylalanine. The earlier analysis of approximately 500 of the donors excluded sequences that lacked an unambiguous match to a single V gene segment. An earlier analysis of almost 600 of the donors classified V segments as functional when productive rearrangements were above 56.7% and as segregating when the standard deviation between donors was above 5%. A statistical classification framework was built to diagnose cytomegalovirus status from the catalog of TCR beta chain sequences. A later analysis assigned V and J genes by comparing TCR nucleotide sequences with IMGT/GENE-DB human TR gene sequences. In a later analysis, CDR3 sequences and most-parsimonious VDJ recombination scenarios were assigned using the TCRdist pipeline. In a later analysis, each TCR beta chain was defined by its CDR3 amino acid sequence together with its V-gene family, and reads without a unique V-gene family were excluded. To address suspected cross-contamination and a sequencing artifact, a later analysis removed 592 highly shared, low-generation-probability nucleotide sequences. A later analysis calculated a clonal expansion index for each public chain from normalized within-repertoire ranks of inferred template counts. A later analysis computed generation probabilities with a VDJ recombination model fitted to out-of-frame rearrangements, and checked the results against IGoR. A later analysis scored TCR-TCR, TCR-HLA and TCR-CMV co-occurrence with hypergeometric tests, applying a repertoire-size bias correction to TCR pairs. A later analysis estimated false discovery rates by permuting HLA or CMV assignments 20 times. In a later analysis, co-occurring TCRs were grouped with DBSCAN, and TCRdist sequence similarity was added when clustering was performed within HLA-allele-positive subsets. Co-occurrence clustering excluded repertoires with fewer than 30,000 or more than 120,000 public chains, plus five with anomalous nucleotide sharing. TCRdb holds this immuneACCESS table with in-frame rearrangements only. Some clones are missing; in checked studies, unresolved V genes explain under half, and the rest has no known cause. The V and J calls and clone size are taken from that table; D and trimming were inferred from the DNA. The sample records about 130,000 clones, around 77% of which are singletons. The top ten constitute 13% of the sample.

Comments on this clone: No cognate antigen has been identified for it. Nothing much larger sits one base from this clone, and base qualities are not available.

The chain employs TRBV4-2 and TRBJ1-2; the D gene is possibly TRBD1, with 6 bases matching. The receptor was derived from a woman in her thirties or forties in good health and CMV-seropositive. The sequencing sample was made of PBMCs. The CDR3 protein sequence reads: CASRTQQGSGNGYTF. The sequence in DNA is TGTGCCAGCAGAACCCAACAGGGAAGTGGGAATGGCTACACCTTC.